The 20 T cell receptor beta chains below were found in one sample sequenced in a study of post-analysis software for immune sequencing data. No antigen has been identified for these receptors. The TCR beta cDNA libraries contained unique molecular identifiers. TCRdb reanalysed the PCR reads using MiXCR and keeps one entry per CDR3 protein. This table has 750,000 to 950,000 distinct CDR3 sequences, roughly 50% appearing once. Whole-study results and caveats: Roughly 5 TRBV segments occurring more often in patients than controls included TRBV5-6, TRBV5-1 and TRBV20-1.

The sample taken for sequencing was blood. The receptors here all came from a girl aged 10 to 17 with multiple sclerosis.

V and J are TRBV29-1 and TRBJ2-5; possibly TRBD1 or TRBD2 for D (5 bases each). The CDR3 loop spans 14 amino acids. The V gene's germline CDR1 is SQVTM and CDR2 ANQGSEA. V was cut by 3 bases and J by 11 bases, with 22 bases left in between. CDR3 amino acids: CSVDVGVLANEQYF. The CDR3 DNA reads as TGCAGCGTTGATGTGGGGGTATTAGCTAATGAGCAGTACTTC.

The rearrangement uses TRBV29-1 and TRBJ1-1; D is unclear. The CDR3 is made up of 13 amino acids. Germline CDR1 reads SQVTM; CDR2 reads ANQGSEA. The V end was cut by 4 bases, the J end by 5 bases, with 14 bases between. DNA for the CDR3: TGCAGCGTTGTTCCAACCCCAAAAACTGAAGCTTTCTTT. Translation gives CSVVPTPKTEAFF.

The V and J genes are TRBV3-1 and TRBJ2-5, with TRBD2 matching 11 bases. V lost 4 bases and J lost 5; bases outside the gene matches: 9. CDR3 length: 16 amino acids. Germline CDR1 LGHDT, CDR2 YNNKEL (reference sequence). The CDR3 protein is CASSRTTSGAGETQYF. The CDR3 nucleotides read TGTGCCAGCAGCCGGACGACTAGCGGGGCCGGTGAGACCCAGTACTTC.

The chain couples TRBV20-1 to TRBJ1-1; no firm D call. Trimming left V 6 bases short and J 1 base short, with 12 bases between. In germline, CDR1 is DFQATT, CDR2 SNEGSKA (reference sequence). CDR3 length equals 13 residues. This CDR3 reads CSAQPGGNTEAFF. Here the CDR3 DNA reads TGCAGTGCGCAGCCTGGAGGGAACACTGAAGCTTTCTTT.

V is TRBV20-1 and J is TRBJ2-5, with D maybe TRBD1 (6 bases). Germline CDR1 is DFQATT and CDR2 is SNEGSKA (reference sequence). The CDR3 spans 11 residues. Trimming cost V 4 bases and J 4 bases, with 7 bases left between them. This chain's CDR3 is CSATDRETQYF. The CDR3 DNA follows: TGCAGTGCTACGGACAGAGAGACCCAGTACTTC.

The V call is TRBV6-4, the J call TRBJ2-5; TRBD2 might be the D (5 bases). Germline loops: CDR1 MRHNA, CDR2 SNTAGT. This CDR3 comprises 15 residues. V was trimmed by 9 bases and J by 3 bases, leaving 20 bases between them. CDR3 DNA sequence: TGTGCCAGTTCCCCCGGAGGTAGTGCTAAAGAGACCCAGTACTTC. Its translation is CASSPGGSAKETQYF.

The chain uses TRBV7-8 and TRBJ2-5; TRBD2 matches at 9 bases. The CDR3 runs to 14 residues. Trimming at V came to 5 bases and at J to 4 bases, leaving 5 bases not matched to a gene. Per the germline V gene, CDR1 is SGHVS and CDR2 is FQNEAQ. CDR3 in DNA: TGTGCCAGCAGCCCCCTAGCGGGAAGAGAGACCCAGTACTTC. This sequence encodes CASSPLAGRETQYF.

The CDR3 protein is CASRRTGATDEQYF. Written as DNA, the CDR3 is TGTGCCAGCAGGCGGACAGGCGCGACCGACGAGCAGTACTTC. The chain links TRBV7-8 to TRBJ2-7, with 7 bases fitting TRBD1. Per germline, CDR1 SGHVS and CDR2 FQNEAQ. The trim removed 6 bases at V and 5 bases at J, leaving 10 bases unmatched. The CDR3 sequence is 14 residues long.

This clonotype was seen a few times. CDR3: CASSQEGQGYYEQYF. CDR3 DNA sequence: TGCGCCAGCAGCCAGGAGGGACAGGGGTACTACGAGCAGTACTTC. The chain combines TRBV4-1 with TRBJ2-7; 10 bases line up with TRBD1. This CDR3 region has 15 residues. V lost 3 bases, J lost 3 bases, and 5 bases stayed unmatched. Germline V gene sequence: CDR1 MGHRA, CDR2 YSYEKL.

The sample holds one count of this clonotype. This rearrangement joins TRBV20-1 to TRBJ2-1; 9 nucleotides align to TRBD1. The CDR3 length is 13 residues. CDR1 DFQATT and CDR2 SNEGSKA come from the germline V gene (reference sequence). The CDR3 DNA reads TGCACATGGACAGGGGCGGCTTACAATGAGCAGTTCTTC. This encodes CTWTGAAYNEQFF.

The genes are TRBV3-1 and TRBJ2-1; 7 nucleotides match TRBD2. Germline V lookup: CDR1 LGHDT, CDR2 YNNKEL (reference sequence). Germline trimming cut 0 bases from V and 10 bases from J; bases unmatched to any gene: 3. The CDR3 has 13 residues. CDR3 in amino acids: CASSQDRAGEQFF. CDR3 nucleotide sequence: TGTGCCAGCAGCCAAGATCGAGCGGGAGAGCAGTTCTTC.

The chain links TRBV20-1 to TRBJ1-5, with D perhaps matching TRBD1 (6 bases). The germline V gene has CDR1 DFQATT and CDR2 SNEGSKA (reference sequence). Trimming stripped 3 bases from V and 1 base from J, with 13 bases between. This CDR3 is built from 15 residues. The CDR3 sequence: CSASETGTSNQPQHF. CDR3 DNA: TGCAGTGCTAGCGAAACAGGGACGAGCAATCAGCCCCAGCATTTT.

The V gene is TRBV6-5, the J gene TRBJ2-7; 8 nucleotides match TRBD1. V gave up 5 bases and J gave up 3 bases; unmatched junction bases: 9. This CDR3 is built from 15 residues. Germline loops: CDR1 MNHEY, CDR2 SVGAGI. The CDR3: CASSLTGGRDYEQYF. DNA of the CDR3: TGTGCCAGCAGTCTAACAGGGGGTAGGGACTACGAGCAGTACTTC.

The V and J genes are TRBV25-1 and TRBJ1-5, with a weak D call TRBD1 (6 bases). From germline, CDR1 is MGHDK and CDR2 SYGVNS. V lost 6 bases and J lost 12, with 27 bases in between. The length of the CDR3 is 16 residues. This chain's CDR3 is CASSEGGTLEWRDQHF. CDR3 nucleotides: TGTGCCAGCAGCGAAGGGGGTACCCTCGAATGGAGGGACCAGCATTTT.

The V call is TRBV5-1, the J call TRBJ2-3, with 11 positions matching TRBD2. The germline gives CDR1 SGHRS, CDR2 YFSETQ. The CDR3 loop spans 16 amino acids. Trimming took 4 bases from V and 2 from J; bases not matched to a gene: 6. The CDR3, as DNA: TGCGCCAGCAGCAGGATAGCGGGGGGGACCACAGATACGCAGTATTTT. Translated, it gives CASSRIAGGTTDTQYF.

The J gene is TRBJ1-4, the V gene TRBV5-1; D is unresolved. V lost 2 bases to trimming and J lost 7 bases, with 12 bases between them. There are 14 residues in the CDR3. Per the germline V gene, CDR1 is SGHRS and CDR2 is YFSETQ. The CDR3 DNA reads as TGCGCCAGCAGCTTCGACAACTTGGGTGAAAAACTGTTTTTT. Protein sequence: CASSFDNLGEKLFF.

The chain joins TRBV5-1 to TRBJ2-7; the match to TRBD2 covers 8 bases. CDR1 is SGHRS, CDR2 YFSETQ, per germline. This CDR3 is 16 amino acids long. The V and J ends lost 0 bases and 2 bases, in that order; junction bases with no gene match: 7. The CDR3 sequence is CASSLAGKRGTYEQYF. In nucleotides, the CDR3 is TGCGCCAGCAGCTTGGCCGGGAAGCGGGGGACCTACGAGCAGTACTTC.

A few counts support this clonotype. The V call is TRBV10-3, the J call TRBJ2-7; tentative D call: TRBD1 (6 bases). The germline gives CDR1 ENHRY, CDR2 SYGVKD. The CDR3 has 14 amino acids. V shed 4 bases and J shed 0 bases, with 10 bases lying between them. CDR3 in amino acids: CAISGLGGSYEQYF. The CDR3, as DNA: TGTGCCATCAGTGGGCTAGGGGGCTCCTACGAGCAGTACTTC.

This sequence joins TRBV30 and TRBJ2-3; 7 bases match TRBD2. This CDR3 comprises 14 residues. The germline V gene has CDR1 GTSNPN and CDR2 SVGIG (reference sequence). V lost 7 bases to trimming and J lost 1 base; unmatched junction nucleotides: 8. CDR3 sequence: CASSGLEGTDTQYF. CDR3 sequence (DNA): TGTGCCTCTTCAGGACTAGAAGGCACAGATACGCAGTATTTT.

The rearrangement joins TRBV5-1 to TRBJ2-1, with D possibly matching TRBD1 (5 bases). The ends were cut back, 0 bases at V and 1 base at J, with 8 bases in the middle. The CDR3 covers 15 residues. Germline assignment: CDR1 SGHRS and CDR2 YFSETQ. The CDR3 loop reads CASSLESGSYNEQFF. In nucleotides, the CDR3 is TGCGCCAGCAGCTTGGAGTCAGGGTCCTACAATGAGCAGTTCTTC.